Each of the 21 T cell receptor beta chains below was sequenced from the same sample in a study of CD8+ T cells in alopecia areata. Sequencing used cDNA as its template, made by extracting RNA and reverse transcribing it. Some clones are missing from TCRdb's copy, which holds only in-frame ones; the method was immunoSEQ multiplex PCR. There are 190,000 or so clones in the sample; 60% to 70% occur only once, and 3% to 3.5% lies in the top ten. The treatment was: oral pan-JAK inhibitor, 5-10 mg twice daily. Sequencing was performed on CD4+ T cells sorted from blood, taken at week 4, from a patient treated with tofacitinib. The receptors here all came from a human donor with alopecia areata.

This clone was counted a few times. The chain links TRBV10-3 to TRBJ2-1, with a tentative D call TRBD2 (6 bases). The V and J ends lost 3 bases and 4 bases respectively, with 10 bases between them. From germline, CDR1 is ENHRY and CDR2 SYGVKD. CDR3 length: 14 amino acids. This CDR3 is CAISEGLAYNEQFF. The DNA of the CDR3 is TGTGCCATCAGTGAAGGCCTAGCGTACAATGAGCAGTTCTTC.

The V call is TRBV5-1, the J call TRBJ1-2, with D unresolved. The V gene's germline CDR1 is SGHRS and CDR2 YFSETQ. Trimming removed 7 bases from V and 3 bases from J, with 16 bases in between. This CDR3 has 14 amino acids. The CDR3 nucleotides are TGCGCCAGCGCCTATTCCAGCCGGGACTATGGCTACACCTTC. Its protein product is CASAYSSRDYGYTF.

The V gene is TRBV6-6, the J gene TRBJ1-2; tentative D call: TRBD1 (5 bases). There are 14 residues in the CDR3. Germline assignment: CDR1 MNHNY and CDR2 SVGAGI (reference sequence). V gave up 6 bases and J gave up 3 bases, with 14 bases separating them. CDR3 sequence: CASSPAPGHYGYTF. The CDR3 DNA reads TGTGCCAGCAGCCCCGCCCCGGGGCACTATGGCTACACCTTC.

This clone has only a few counts. The V and J genes are TRBV5-4 and TRBJ1-2; the D is unclear. Germline V gene data show CDR1 as SGHNT and CDR2 as YYREEE (reference sequence). V gave up 0 bases and J gave up 3 bases, with 15 bases separating them. The CDR3 contains 16 residues. Here the CDR3 reads CASSLVGRGRDYGYTF. CDR3 sequence (DNA): TGTGCCAGCAGCTTGGTCGGGCGTGGTAGGGACTATGGCTACACCTTC.

V is TRBV29-1 and J is TRBJ2-2; TRBD1 aligns across 12 bases. The trim removed 3 bases at V and 2 bases at J, leaving 4 bases unmatched. Germline V CDR1 and CDR2: SQVTM, ANQGSEA. CDR3 size: 16 residues. CDR3 nucleotides: TGCAGCGTTGACGGGGACAGGGGGCGCAACACCGGGGAGCTGTTTTTT. This codes for CSVDGDRGRNTGELFF.

This clone is a singleton in its sample. This chain uses TRBV5-1 with TRBJ1-2, with TRBD1 matching over 9 bases. Looked up from germline, CDR1 is SGHRS and CDR2 is YFSETQ. The ends lost 0 bases at V and 6 bases at J; junction bases unmatched: 6. CDR3 length: 15 residues. The CDR3 DNA follows: TGCGCCAGCAGCTTGGAGGGGACAGGGCAAGATGGCTACACCTTC. Amino acids: CASSLEGTGQDGYTF.

Comments on this clone: The same CDR3 arises from other DNA sequences in this sample as well. The chain links TRBV2 to TRBJ2-3, with TRBD2 identical over 9 bases. The V and J ends lost 9 bases and 1 base, in that order; junction bases with no gene match: 2. The CDR3 is 13 amino acids. Germline CDR1 reads SNHLY; CDR2 reads FYNNEI. CDR3 sequence: CASRLAGTDTQYF. Here the CDR3 DNA reads TGTGCCAGTCGACTAGCGGGCACAGATACGCAGTATTTT.

The genes are TRBV4-1 and TRBJ2-2, with D tentatively TRBD2 (5 bases). From germline, CDR1 is MGHRA and CDR2 YSYEKL. Trimming left V 0 bases short and J 5 bases short, with 7 bases between. The CDR3 extends over 14 amino acids. CDR3 loop: CASSQDRGTGELFF. As DNA, the CDR3 is TGCGCCAGCAGCCAAGATCGGGGAACCGGGGAGCTGTTTTTT.

The rearrangement joins TRBV30 to TRBJ2-1; D gene ambiguous. The V gene lost 8 bases and the J gene lost 8 bases, with 10 bases spanning the gap. Looked up from germline, CDR1 is GTSNPN and CDR2 is SVGIG (reference sequence). There are 10 residues in the CDR3. CDR3 nucleotide sequence: TGTGCCGCCACCCGGTATGAGCAGTTCTTC. Encoded protein: CAATRYEQFF.

This clone was observed a handful of times. The rearrangement uses TRBV28 and TRBJ2-7, with D unresolved. The V gene's germline CDR1 is MDHEN and CDR2 SYDVKM. This CDR3 comprises 13 residues. Trimming left V 8 bases short and J 7 bases short, with 18 bases between. DNA for the CDR3: TGTGCCAGCGCCCCGCCCCGAGGCGAGGAGCAGTACTTC. Its translation: CASAPPRGEEQYF.

This rearrangement joins TRBV4-3 to TRBJ1-1; D unresolved. The CDR3 contains 13 residues. Germline V gives CDR1 LGHNA, CDR2 YSLEER. The V gene lost 0 bases and the J gene lost 4 bases, with 6 bases spanning the gap. The CDR3 nucleotides read TGCGCCAGCAGCCAAGATCCGTCCACTGAAGCTTTCTTT. Its protein product is CASSQDPSTEAFF.

V and J are TRBV5-1 and TRBJ2-3; 7 bases are shared with TRBD1. Unmatched junction bases numbered 5, after V lost 0 bases and J lost 4 bases. Germline V gene sequence: CDR1 SGHRS, CDR2 YFSETQ. CDR3 length equals 15 residues. In DNA, the CDR3 is TGCGCCAGCAGCTTGGGCAGGGGGAGTTCAGATACGCAGTATTTT. Amino acids: CASSLGRGSSDTQYF.

This clone was counted a few times. This chain uses TRBV2 with TRBJ2-1; D may be TRBD1 or TRBD2 (5 bases each). Germline V lookup: CDR1 SNHLY, CDR2 FYNNEI. There are 13 residues in the CDR3. V lost 6 bases, J lost 3 bases, and 9 bases lay in between. CDR3 amino acids: CASRRDGYNEQFF. In nucleotides, the CDR3 is TGTGCCAGCAGAAGGGACGGCTACAATGAGCAGTTCTTC.

This rearrangement joins TRBV5-1 to TRBJ1-6; D is ambiguous. With 0 bases removed from V and 5 bases from J, the gap between germline ends came to 18 bases. Germline CDR1 SGHRS, CDR2 YFSETQ. The CDR3 loop spans 18 amino acids. CDR3 nucleotide sequence: TGCGCCAGCAGCTTGGATGCCAGCCTACGGGGTAATAATTCACCCCTCCACTTT. As protein: CASSLDASLRGNNSPLHF.

This clone was picked up a small number of times. The chain employs TRBV5-4 and TRBJ2-2; the D call may be TRBD1 or TRBD2 (6 bases each). V gave up 5 bases and J gave up 6 bases, with 14 bases separating them. Looked up from germline, CDR1 is SGHNT and CDR2 is YYREEE (reference sequence). CDR3 length: 14 amino acids. CDR3: CASSRPGAAGELFF. CDR3 sequence (DNA): TGTGCCAGCAGTCGGCCGGGGGCCGCCGGGGAGCTGTTTTTT.

A few counts support this clone. This rearrangement joins TRBV30 to TRBJ2-4, with D uncertain. This CDR3 is 14 amino acids long. Per the germline V gene, CDR1 is GTSNPN and CDR2 is SVGIG (reference sequence). V was cut by 4 bases and J by 3 bases, with 13 bases left in between. CDR3 DNA sequence: TGTGCCTGGACTAAGGGATTCGGCAAAAACATTCAGTACTTC. It codes for CAWTKGFGKNIQYF.

This clone has only one observation. J is TRBJ1-1 and V is TRBV7-6; D perhaps matches TRBD1 (6 bases). Per the germline V gene, CDR1 is SGHVS and CDR2 is FNYEAQ. Trimming stripped 2 bases from V and 5 bases from J, with 18 bases between. The CDR3 covers 16 residues. The CDR3 nucleotides read TGTGCCAGCAGCTTATTCCCCCGAGGGGGGCCTACTGAAGCTTTCTTT. Its translation is CASSLFPRGGPTEAFF.

The chain is built from TRBV27 and TRBJ2-7; D unclear. The V end was cut by 6 bases, the J end by 0 bases, with 0 bases between. Germline loops: CDR1 MNHEY, CDR2 SMNVEV (reference sequence). The length of the CDR3 is 10 residues. The CDR3 reads CASSSYEQYF. CDR3 coding DNA: TGTGCCAGCAGCTCCTACGAGCAGTACTTC.

The V gene is TRBV14, the J gene TRBJ2-1; the match to TRBD1 covers 7 bases. This CDR3 contains 16 residues. V dropped 2 bases and J dropped 6; count of bases not matched to a gene: 10. Germline V lookup: CDR1 SGHDN, CDR2 FVKESK. CDR3 protein: CASSQRTPQGFNEQFF. The CDR3 DNA sequence: TGTGCCAGCAGCCAAAGGACACCACAGGGGTTCAATGAGCAGTTCTTC.

The chain has TRBV27 and TRBJ2-1, with 9 bases lining up with TRBD1. The V and J ends lost 9 bases and 5 bases, in that order; junction bases with no gene match: 14. The CDR3 sequence is 16 residues long. The germline gives CDR1 MNHEY, CDR2 SMNVEV (reference sequence). The DNA of the CDR3 is TGTGCCAGTCGAAGAGCCGGGACAGGGAATAACAATGAGCAGTTCTTC. Amino acid sequence: CASRRAGTGNNNEQFF.

This clone was found a few times. This chain joins TRBV27 and TRBJ1-6; 7 bases agree with TRBD1. The CDR3 length is 18 residues. The V gene end was trimmed by 3 bases and the J gene end by 7 bases; junction bases not matched to a gene: 15. Germline CDR1 is MNHEY and CDR2 is SMNVEV (reference sequence). The CDR3 is CASSFALQGVRMNSPLHF. DNA for the CDR3: TGTGCCAGCAGTTTCGCCTTGCAGGGGGTTCGGATGAATTCACCCCTCCACTTT.